This TCR beta chain comes out of a study of OX40 agonist ivuxolimab in advanced cancers. Study-wide context: Those treated in dose escalation had hepatocellular carcinoma, melanoma, renal cell cancer or head and neck cancer. From about 23 to 85 years was the age range, with a mean of 60 years, and around 80% were male. There were three patients with partial responses, one having hepatocellular carcinoma and two cutaneous melanoma.

Samples of blood were obtained at baseline, on cycle 4 day 1, and on cycle 7 day 1. Profiled with immunoSEQ multiplex PCR; TCRdb holds only in-frame clones, not every one. The data hold some 46,000 clones, with 80% observed a single time. The J segment lost 1 base and the V segment lost 3 bases, leaving 4 bases of the junction unmatched. CDR3 length: 15 residues. CDR1 and CDR2 from the germline V gene are SGHTA and FQGNSA. The sample here was CD4+ or CD8+ T cells sorted from blood, taken in a trial of the OX40 agonist ivuxolimab. The sequence came from an adult with an advanced solid tumor such as melanoma, head and neck, liver or kidney cancer. The rearrangement links TRBV7-2 to TRBJ2-5; 8 bases are a match to TRBD1. The CDR3 region has the DNA TGTGCCAGCAGCTTCACCGGGACAGGCCAAGAGACCCAGTACTTC. Translating gives CASSFTGTGQETQYF.